The sequence of this T cell receptor beta chain was determined in a study of CD8 T cells in ankylosing spondylitis. Study-level results: Peripheral blood samples showed relatively rare disease-linked clones, and these clones were CD8+. Reported data indicate significant enrichment of disease-linked clones within matched ankylosing spondylitis synovial fluid. Characteristic, it appeared, of ankylosing spondylitis blood was a TCR beta motif of eight highly homologous variants.

Comments on this clonotype: Its antigen is not known.

Germline V lookup: CDR1 SGHTA, CDR2 FQGNSA. The CDR3 has 14 amino acids. V was pared by 1 base and J by 2 bases, with 7 bases between. Quantitative 5'-RACE with molecular barcodes generated TCR beta libraries. TCRdb called the 5' RACE reads again in MiXCR, with one record for every CDR3 protein. This table has hundreds of thousands of distinct CDR3 sequences, 18% appearing once. The rearrangement joins TRBV7-2 to TRBJ2-3; no clear D. Sequencing was done on a sample of blood, either unsorted or a sorted T cell fraction (not recorded which). This TCR was sampled from a male donor with ankylosing spondylitis. CDR3 in DNA: TGTGCCAGCAGCTTAGGATGGGACACAGATACGCAGTATTTT. Encoded protein: CASSLGWDTDTQYF.